This T cell receptor beta chain came from a study of T cell responses to AZD1222 COVID-19 vaccine. The protocol was immunoSEQ multiplex PCR, while the TCRdb copy is restricted to in-frame clones and leaves out a portion. The data hold 84,000 or so clones, with around 89% observed a single time. Comments on this clone: The antigen is not known.

Study-level points and caveats: Across spike, vaccine-associated CD4 TCRs were found, dominant at 160-218 and 743-854. Females outnumbered males among donors, who were mostly white British; clonal diversity was possibly underestimated. Only a handful of AZD1222 recipients tested seropositive at baseline.

The germline V gene encodes CDR1 MNHNS and CDR2 SASEGT. The CDR3 length is 18 residues. Losses at the gene ends were 1 base for V and 2 bases for J; bases not matched to a gene: 14. The specimen comprised peripheral blood, sampled on day 0 of AZD1222 vaccination. The genes are TRBV6-1 and TRBJ2-7, with 7 bases that match TRBD2. The source is an adult in good health. CDR3 nucleotide sequence: TGTGCCAGCAGTGAAGGGTGGGGCCGCGGGAGTCTGGCCTACGAGCAGTACTTC. Residues: CASSEGWGRGSLAYEQYF.